The T cell receptor beta chain under discussion was sequenced for a study of CD8 T cells in ankylosing spondylitis (dated by TCRdb to 2017 to 2019). In terms of the full investigation: The study profiled T cell receptor beta repertoires in healthy donors and ankylosing spondylitis patients to find disease-linked TCR variants. Peripheral blood was sampled, and synovial fluid was additionally collected from ankylosing spondylitis patients. The full study cohort was made up of 25 to 30 ankylosing spondylitis patients and around 100 healthy donors. Broader findings and caveats from the paper: Blood from ankylosing spondylitis patients appeared to be characterized by a TCR beta motif made up of under ten highly homologous amino acid variants. The disease-linked clones had a CD8+ phenotype and were found at relatively low frequencies in peripheral blood. The disease-linked clones were reported as significantly enriched in matched synovial fluid samples from ankylosing spondylitis patients. Some motif variants had previously been reported in the synovial fluid and blood of reactive arthritis patients, which suggests shared mechanisms of disease initiation.

Taken from cysteine to phenylalanine, the CDR3 has 15 residues. Only the CDR3 portion is preserved as DNA: 45 bases, with reading frame beginning at the first base. CDR1 is given as SGHAT and CDR2 as FQNNGV, both from the germline V gene. V is cut by 3 bases and J by 2 bases, and the space between the germline ends is 12 bases. In the case of this clonotype: The antigen it binds to is not known. Qualities for individual bases were not recorded, and no much larger clone is one base off.

Sequenced on an Illumina HiSeq 2500. Quantitative 5'-RACE with molecular barcodes was used to prepare TCR beta libraries. The paper's data handling went like this. A new computational method, built on a probabilistic model of VDJ rearrangement, was used to identify disease-linked TCR variants. TCRdb handled the public reads itself, with Q25 trimming in fastp and clone calling in MiXCR, and kept productive beta chains. Every entry covers one CDR3 protein and lists the most common genes and DNA from its rows. The V and J calls reflect TCRdb's pipeline rather than the authors' work. The sample yields about 130,000 distinct CDR3 sequences; about a tenth were counted once. The ten largest clones take up 3% to 4% of the sample.

The specimen sequenced was blood, either unsorted or a sorted T cell fraction (not recorded which). The clonotype comes from a male donor with ankylosing spondylitis or in good health (not recorded which). Recombination connected TRBV11-2 to TRBJ2-3, with the D segment possibly TRBD1 or TRBD2, each aligning over 6 bases. In nucleotide form, the sequence is TGTGCCAGCAGCTTTAGAGGGGGGTCCACAGATACGCAGTATTTT. It encodes CASSFRGGSTDTQYF.